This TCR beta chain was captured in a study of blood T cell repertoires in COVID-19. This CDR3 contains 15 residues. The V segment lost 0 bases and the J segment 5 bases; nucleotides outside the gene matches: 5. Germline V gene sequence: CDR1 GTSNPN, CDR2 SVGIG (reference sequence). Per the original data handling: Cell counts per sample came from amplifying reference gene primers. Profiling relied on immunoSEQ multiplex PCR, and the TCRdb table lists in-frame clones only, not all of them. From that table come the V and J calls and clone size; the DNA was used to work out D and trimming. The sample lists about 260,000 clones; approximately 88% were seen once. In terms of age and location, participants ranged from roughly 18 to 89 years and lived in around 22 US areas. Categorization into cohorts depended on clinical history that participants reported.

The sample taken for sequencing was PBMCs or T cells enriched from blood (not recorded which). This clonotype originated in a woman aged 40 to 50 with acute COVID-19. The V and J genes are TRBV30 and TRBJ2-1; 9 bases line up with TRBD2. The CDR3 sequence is CAWSVLLAGDNEQFF. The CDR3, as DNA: TGTGCCTGGAGTGTACTACTAGCGGGCGACAATGAGCAGTTCTTC. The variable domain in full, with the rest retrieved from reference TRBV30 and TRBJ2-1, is SQTIHQWPATLVQPVGSPLSLECTVEGTSNPNLYWYRQAAGRGLQLLFYSVGIGQISSEVPQNLSASRPQDRQFILSSKKLLLSDSGFYLCAWSVLLAGDNEQFFGPGTRLTVL.